Following are 6 T cell receptor beta chains from one sample sequenced in a study of cytomegalovirus exposure and HLA in healthy donors. Both 60 Vbeta primers and 13 Jbeta primers went into the PCR. Some clones are missing from TCRdb's copy, which holds only in-frame ones; the method was immunoSEQ multiplex PCR. Of more than 85,000 clones listed, 79% are singletons. The specimen was PBMCs. The receptors originated from a female donor in good health and CMV-seropositive.

A few counts support this clone. The J gene is TRBJ1-2, the V gene TRBV2, with D maybe TRBD1 (5 bases). CDR3 length: 12 residues. Germline values: CDR1 SNHLY, CDR2 FYNNEI. Trimming left V 9 bases short and J 9 bases short, with 17 bases between. The CDR3 nucleotides read TGTGCCAGATCGGGGGGGGGAGGGAGCTACACCTTC. Translated: CARSGGGGSYTF.

CDR3 in amino acids: CASSARDRGIEKLFF. For the CDR3, the DNA is TGTGCCAGCAGCGCCCGAGACAGGGGTATTGAAAAACTGTTTTTT. The rearrangement links TRBV5-6 to TRBJ1-4; 8 positions match TRBD1. Germline assignment: CDR1 SGHDT and CDR2 YYEEEE. The junction had 9 bases not matched to a gene; V was cut back by 4 bases and J by 7 bases. There are 15 residues in the CDR3.

About this clone: The junction differs from germline at one of its ends, possibly a read error. This rearrangement joins TRBV19 to TRBJ2-5; D perhaps matches TRBD2 (6 bases). CDR3 length: 15 amino acids. CDR1 and CDR2 (germline): LNHDA, SQIVND (reference sequence). The CDR3 is CASSIGSTSRETQYF. CDR3 in DNA: TGTGCCAGTAGCATAGGATCCACTAGCAGGGAGACCCAGTACTTC.

This clone was counted once. One junction end does not reproduce the germline sequence, and a read error may be involved. The chain joins TRBV7-9 to TRBJ1-1, with D possibly matching TRBD1 (6 bases). The germline V gene has CDR1 SEHNR and CDR2 FQNEAQ (reference sequence). This CDR3 region has 12 residues. CDR3 sequence: CSSSLQGTEAFF. The CDR3 nucleotides read TGTTCCAGCAGCCTACAGGGCACTGAAGCTTTCTTT.

The rearrangement uses TRBV7-9 and TRBJ2-5; D gene unclear. The germline CDR1 and CDR2 sequences are SEHNR and FQNEAQ (reference sequence). The CDR3 is made up of 14 amino acids. V gave up 0 bases and J gave up 3 bases, with 8 bases separating them. For the CDR3, the DNA is TGTGCCAGCAGCTTAGCCCTAGGAAAAGAGACCCAGTACTTC. Translation gives CASSLALGKETQYF.

This sequence joins TRBV29-1 and TRBJ2-7; 8 bases match TRBD1. Trimming removed 4 bases from V and 6 bases from J; junction bases left unmatched: 11. Germline CDR1 is SQVTM and CDR2 is ANQGSEA. CDR3 length: 14 amino acids. CDR3 bases: TGCAGCGTTGGACCAAACAGGGGGAATGGCGAGCAGTACTTC. Translating gives CSVGPNRGNGEQYF.